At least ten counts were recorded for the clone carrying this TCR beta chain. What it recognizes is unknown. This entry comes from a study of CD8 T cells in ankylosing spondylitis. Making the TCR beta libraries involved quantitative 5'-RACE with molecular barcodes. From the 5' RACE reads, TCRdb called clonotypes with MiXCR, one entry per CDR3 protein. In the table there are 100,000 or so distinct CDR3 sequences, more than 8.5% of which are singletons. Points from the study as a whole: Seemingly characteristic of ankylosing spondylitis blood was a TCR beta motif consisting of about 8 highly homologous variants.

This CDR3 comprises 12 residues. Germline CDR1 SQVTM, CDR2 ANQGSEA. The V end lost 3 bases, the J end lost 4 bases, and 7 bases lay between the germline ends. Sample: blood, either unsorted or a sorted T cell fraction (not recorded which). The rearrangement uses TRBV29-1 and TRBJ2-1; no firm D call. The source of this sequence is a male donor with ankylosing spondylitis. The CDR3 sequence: CSVETRYNEQFF. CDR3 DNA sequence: TGCAGCGTTGAGACAAGGTACAATGAGCAGTTCTTC.